This TCR beta chain stems from a study of blood T cell repertoires in COVID-19 (dated by TCRdb to the early 2020s). General notes on the study: The collaborator samples originated in the United States, Italy and Spain and spanned the acute and convalescent phases of COVID-19. The material from the prospective study consisted of cDNA or gDNA derived from T cells, B-cell-depleted T cells, or PBMCs. Subjects who had been exposed to COVID-19, were actively infected with it, or had recovered from it provided the deeply sampled blood TCRbeta repertoires that made up the dataset. The repertoires were released in a freely available public database meant as a resource for research on the immune response to SARS-CoV-2. The samples were drawn from the first 160 participants of the ongoing ImmuneRACE study and from some 1,300 subjects provided by 6 global collaborators. A de-identified subject ID, COVID-19 status, age in years and sex were almost always included in the sample metadata. Where available, HLA class I and class II types were taken from metadata supplied by the sample provider and were not determined by assay-based typing.

Results the study describes overall, beyond this receptor: The quantity of clinical and demographic metadata differed by source and by participant and was supplied without curation.

The CDR3, cysteine through phenylalanine, is 15 amino acids long. The only DNA kept is the CDR3, 45 bases in frame from the first base. The germline V gene specifies MNHEY as CDR1 and SVGAGI as CDR2. V is clipped by 5 bases and J by 0 bases, and the sequence between their germline boundaries is 11 bases long. Each collaborating institution followed its own protocols to collect whole blood in K2EDTA tubes. For TCRbeta analysis, collaborators shipped samples as frozen whole blood, isolated PBMCs, or DNA extracted from either of those sample types. TCRbeta CDR3 regions were amplified from genomic DNA by means of the immunoSEQ Assay, a bias-controlled multiplex PCR. The original pipeline was this. Nucleated cell counts per sample were estimated from amplification of reference gene primers within the assay. Sequence reads were collapsed and filtered to measure the absolute abundance of every unique TCRbeta CDR3 rearrangement. For each sample, productive Simpson clonality was calculated as the square root of Simpson's diversity index across productive rearrangements. TCRdb's version of the immuneACCESS table is confined to in-frame rearrangements and falls short of the full clone set. An unresolved V gene accounts for under half of the shortfall where checked; the remainder is of unknown origin. V and J calls and clone size are those listed in that table; D and trimming were worked out from the DNA. The sample yields approximately 57,000 clones; around nine tenths were counted once. The ten largest clones take up 3.5% to 4.5% of the sample.

This clone came up once. Its recognized antigen is unknown. No much larger clone exists at a distance of one base, and base qualities are not known. The sample consisted of peripheral blood. The clonotype comes from a middle-aged man with acute or convalescent COVID-19. Rearrangement joined TRBV6-5 to TRBJ2-1, with TRBD2 tentatively as D gene (5 bases match). The CDR3: CASSLLAVSYNEQFF. Here is the DNA: TGTGCCAGCAGTCTCCTAGCAGTCTCCTACAATGAGCAGTTCTTC.